Listed below are T cell receptor beta chains from one sample, sequenced in a study of a mutant IDH1 vaccine in newly diagnosed glioma. This table comes from immunoSEQ multiplex PCR, and its TCRdb copy is limited to in-frame clones, with some not included. The sample lists roughly 28,000 clones, about 89% occurring once. These receptors have no known antigen. This specimen consisted of PBMCs, obtained from a glioma patient whose treatment included an IDH1 peptide vaccine. The receptors here all came from a young man with glioma. Both conserved end residues are part of each CDR3. A D gene is named only where the DNA matches it firmly. Clone size is given for some rows only: seen once, a few or many times, or a class if the clone is expanded.

V gene	D gene	clone size	J gene	CDR3 DNA	CDR3 protein
TRBV7-9	-	-	TRBJ1-5	TGTGCCAGCAGCGTAGTGGATCAGCCCCAGCATTTT	CASSVVDQPQHF
TRBV29-1	-	-	TRBJ1-2	TGCAGCGTTGAAACGGGCTTGGGGTATGGCTACACCTTC	CSVETGLGYGYTF
TRBV27	-	-	TRBJ2-2	TGTGCCAGCAAACGAAGAGCGGAGAACACCGGGGAGCTGTTTTTT	CASKRRAENTGELFF
TRBV7-9	-	-	TRBJ1-1	TGTGCCAGCAGCGCTACCCGGGCGGACACTGAAGCTTTCTTT	CASSATRADTEAFF
TRBV19	-	-	TRBJ1-1	TGTGCCAGTAGTATAGTGGAGGGCACGAACACTGAAGCTTTCTTT	CASSIVEGTNTEAFF
TRBV29-1	TRBD1	-	TRBJ1-1	TGCAGCGTTACCAGACAGGGTAAACGGACAGAAGCTTTCTTT	CSVTRQGKRTEAFF
TRBV30	-	-	TRBJ2-5	TGTGCCTGGGCCAGGGGAGTCCCCCAGTACTTC	CAWARGVPQYF
TRBV19	-	-	TRBJ1-2	TGTGCCAGTAGTATCTATGGCAGGGATGGCTACACCTTC	CASSIYGRDGYTF
TRBV5-6	TRBD2	-	TRBJ2-3	TGTGCCAGCTACTTAGCGGGAGGGACAGATACGCAGTATTTT	CASYLAGGTDTQYF
TRBV4-2	-	-	TRBJ2-7	TGTGCCAGCAGCCGCCGTAGGTCTGTAGAGGCGGGGTACGAGCAGTACTTC	CASSRRRSVEAGYEQYF
TRBV29-1	TRBD1	-	TRBJ2-7	TGCAGCGTTGAGTGGGACAGCGCCCACGAGCAGTACTTC	CSVEWDSAHEQYF
TRBV30	-	once	TRBJ2-1	TGTGCCTGGAGTTTGGGGAGCAGTGATGAGCAGTTCTTC	CAWSLGSSDEQFF
TRBV9	TRBD1	-	TRBJ2-2	TGTGCCAGCAGCGTAGGACAGGGGGGATACGGGGAGCTGTTTTTT	CASSVGQGGYGELFF
TRBV6-5	TRBD1	-	TRBJ1-1	TGTGCCAGCTACGCTCAGGGGGACACTGAAGCTTTCTTT	CASYAQGDTEAFF
TRBV6-6	TRBD2	-	TRBJ2-5	TGTGCCAGCAGTTATACTAGCGGGAGGGCCCAAGAGACCCAGTACTTC	CASSYTSGRAQETQYF
TRBV5-4	-	-	TRBJ1-1	TGTGCCAGCAGCGGGGCAGGGGTCACTGAAGCTTTCTTT	CASSGAGVTEAFF
TRBV19	-	-	TRBJ1-1	TGTGCCAGTAAAAATGATCTGAACACTGAAGCTTTCTTT	CASKNDLNTEAFF
TRBV19	TRBD2	few	TRBJ2-1	TGTGCCAGTAGTGGAACTAGCGGGAATCGGAATGAGCAGTTCTTC	CASSGTSGNRNEQFF
TRBV2	-	-	TRBJ2-2	TGTGCCAGCAGGCTGGGCAGGGACACCGGGGAGCTGTTTTTT	CASRLGRDTGELFF